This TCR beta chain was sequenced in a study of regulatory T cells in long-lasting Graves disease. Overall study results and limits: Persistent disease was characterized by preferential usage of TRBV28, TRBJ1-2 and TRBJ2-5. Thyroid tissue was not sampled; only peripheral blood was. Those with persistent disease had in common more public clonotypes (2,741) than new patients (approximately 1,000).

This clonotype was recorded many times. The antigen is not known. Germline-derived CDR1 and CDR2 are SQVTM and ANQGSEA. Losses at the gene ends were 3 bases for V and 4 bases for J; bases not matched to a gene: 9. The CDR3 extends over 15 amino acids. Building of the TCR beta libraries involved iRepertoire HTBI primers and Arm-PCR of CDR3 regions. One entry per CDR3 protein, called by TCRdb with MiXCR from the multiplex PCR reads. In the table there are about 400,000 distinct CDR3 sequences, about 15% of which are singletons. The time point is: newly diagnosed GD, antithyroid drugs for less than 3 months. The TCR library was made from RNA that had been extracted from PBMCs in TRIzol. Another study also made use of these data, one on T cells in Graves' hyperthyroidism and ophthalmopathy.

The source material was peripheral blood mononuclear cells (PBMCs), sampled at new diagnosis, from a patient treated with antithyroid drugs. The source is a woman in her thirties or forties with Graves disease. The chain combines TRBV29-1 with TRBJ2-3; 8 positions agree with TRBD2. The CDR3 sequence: CSVDTSGSGSDTQYF. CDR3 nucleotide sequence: TGCAGCGTTGACACCAGCGGGAGTGGGTCAGATACGCAGTATTTT.